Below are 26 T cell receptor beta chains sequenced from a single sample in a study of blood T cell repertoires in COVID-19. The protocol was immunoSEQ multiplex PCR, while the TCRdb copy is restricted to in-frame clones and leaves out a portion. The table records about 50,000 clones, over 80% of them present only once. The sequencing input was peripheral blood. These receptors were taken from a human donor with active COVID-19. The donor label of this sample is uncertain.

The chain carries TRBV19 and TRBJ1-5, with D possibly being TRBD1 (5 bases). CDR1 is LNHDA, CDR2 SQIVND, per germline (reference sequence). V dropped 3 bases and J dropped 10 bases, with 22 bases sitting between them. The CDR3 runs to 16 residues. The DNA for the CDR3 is TGTGCCAGTAGTATTTATGACAGCCCGACGGGTGATCCCCAGCATTTT. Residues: CASSIYDSPTGDPQHF.

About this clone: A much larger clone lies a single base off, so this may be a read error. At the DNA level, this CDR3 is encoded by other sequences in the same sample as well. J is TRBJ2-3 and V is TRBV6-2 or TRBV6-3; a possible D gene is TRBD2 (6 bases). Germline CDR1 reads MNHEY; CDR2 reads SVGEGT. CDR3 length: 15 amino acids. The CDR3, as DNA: TGTGCCAGCAACCCCCGCGGGGTGGAGACAGATACGCAATATTTT. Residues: CASNPRGVETDTQYF.

This chain's CDR3 is CASSWTTGRNTGELFF. The CDR3 nucleotides read TGTGCCAGCAGCTGGACGACAGGCCGGAACACCGGGGAGCTGTTTTTT. J is TRBJ2-2 and V is TRBV5-4; TRBD1 might be the D (6 bases). V was trimmed by 3 bases and J by 1 base, leaving 13 bases between them. Looked up from germline, CDR1 is SGHNT and CDR2 is YYREEE (reference sequence). This CDR3 region has 16 residues.

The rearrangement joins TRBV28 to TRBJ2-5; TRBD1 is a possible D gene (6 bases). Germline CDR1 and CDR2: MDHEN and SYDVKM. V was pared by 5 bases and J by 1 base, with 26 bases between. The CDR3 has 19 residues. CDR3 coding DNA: TGTGCCAGCAGTCCGAACGACAGGTTCGTCTCCCATAGCCAAGAGACCCAGTACTTC. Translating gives CASSPNDRFVSHSQETQYF. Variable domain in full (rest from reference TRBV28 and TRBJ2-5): DVKVTQSSRYLVKRTGEKVFLECVQDMDHENMFWYRQDPGLGLRLIYFSYDVKMKEKGDIPEGYSVSREKKERFSLILESASTNQTSMYLCASSPNDRFVSHSQETQYFGPGTRLLVL.

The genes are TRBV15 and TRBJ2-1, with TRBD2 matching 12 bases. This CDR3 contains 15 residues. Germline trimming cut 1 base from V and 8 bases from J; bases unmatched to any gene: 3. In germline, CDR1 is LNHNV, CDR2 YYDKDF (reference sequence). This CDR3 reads CATSRVTSGRDEQFF. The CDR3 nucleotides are TGTGCCACCAGCAGAGTGACTAGCGGGAGAGATGAGCAGTTCTTC.

The CDR3 is CASSQRVGQETQYF. The CDR3 nucleotides read TGTGCCAGTAGTCAGCGGGTGGGACAAGAGACCCAGTACTTC. The chain is built from TRBV19 and TRBJ2-5; possibly TRBD2 for D (6 bases). V lost 5 bases and J lost 2, with 12 bases in between. Germline CDR1 is LNHDA and CDR2 is SQIVND (reference sequence). The CDR3 totals 14 residues.

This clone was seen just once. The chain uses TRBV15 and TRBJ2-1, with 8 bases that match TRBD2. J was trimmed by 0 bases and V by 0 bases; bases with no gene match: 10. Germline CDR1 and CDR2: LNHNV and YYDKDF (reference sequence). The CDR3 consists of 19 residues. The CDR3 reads CATSRDRTSGLSSYNEQFF. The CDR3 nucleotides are TGTGCCACCAGCAGAGATAGAACTAGCGGACTTAGCTCCTACAATGAGCAGTTCTTC.

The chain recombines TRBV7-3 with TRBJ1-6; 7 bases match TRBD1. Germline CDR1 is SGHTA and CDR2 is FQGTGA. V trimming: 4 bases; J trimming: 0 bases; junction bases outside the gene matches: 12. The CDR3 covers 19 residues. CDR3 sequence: CASSSCWRTGSSYNSPLHF. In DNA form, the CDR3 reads TGTGCCAGCAGCTCCTGTTGGAGGACAGGAAGCTCCTATAATTCACCCCTCCACTTT.

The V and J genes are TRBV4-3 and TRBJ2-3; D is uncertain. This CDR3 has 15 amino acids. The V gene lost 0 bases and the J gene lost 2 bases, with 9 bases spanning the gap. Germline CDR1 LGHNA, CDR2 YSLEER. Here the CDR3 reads CASSQDNRPTDTQYF. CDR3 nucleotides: TGCGCCAGCAGCCAAGATAATCGTCCCACAGATACGCAGTATTTT.

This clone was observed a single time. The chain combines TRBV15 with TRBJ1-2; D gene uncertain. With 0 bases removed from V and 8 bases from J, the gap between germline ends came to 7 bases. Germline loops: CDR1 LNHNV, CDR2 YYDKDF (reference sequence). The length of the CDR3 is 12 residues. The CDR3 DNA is TGTGCCACCAGCAGAGACGAGATAGGCTACACCTTC. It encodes CATSRDEIGYTF.

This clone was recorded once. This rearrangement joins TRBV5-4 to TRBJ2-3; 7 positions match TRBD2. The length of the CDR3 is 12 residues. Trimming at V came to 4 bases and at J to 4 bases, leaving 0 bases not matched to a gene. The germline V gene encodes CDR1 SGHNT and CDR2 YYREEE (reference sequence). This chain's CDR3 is CASSRGADTQYF. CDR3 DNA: TGTGCCAGCAGCCGGGGGGCAGATACGCAGTATTTT.

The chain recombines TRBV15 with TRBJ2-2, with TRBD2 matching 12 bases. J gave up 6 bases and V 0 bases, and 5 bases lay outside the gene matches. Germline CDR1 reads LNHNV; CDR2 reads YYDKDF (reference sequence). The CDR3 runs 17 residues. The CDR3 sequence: CATSRDTGTSGSGELFF. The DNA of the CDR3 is TGTGCCACCAGCAGAGATACAGGGACTAGCGGGTCCGGGGAGCTGTTTTTT.

Here the CDR3 reads CASSYPPRGKETQYF. CDR3 sequence (DNA): TGTGCCAGCAGTTACCCCCCCCGGGGGAAAGAGACCCAGTACTTC. The chain employs TRBV6-2 or TRBV6-3 and TRBJ2-5; D may be TRBD2 (6 bases). Germline V gene sequence: CDR1 MNHEY, CDR2 SVGEGT. Trimming removed 2 bases at V and 3 bases at J, with 13 bases between. This CDR3 region has 15 residues.

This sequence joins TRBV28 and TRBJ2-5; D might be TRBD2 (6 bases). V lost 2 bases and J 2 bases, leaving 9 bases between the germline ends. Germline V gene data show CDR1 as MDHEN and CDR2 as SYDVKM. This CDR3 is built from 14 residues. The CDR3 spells CASSLVADQETQYF. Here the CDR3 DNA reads TGTGCCAGCAGTTTAGTAGCGGATCAAGAGACCCAGTACTTC.

Here the CDR3 reads CASSNICTCGSRLQETQYF. The CDR3 DNA follows: TGTGCCAGCAGCAACATCTGTACGTGCGGGAGTCGGCTGCAAGAGACCCAGTACTTC. The gene calls are TRBV21-1 and TRBJ2-5; the DNA was not compared with TRBD2, the D call given in the table. TRBV21-1 represents a pseudogene. This CDR3 has 19 residues.

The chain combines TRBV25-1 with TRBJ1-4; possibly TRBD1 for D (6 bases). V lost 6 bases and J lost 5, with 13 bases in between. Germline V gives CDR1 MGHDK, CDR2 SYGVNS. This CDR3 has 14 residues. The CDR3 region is CASRASGTNEKLFF. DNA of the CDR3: TGTGCCAGCAGAGCGTCCGGGACAAATGAAAAACTGTTTTTT.

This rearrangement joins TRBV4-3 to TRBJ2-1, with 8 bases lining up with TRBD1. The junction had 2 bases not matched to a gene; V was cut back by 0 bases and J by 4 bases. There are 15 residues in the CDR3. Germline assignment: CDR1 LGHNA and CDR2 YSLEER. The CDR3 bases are TGCGCCAGCAGCCAAGACAGGGGGCCTTACAATGAGCAGTTCTTC. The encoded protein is CASSQDRGPYNEQFF.

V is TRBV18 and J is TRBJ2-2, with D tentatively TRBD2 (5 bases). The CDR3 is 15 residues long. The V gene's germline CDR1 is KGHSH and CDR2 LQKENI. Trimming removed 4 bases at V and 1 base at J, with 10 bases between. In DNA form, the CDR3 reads TGTGCCAGCTCACAAGCTAGCCTGAACACCGGGGAGCTGTTTTTT. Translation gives CASSQASLNTGELFF.

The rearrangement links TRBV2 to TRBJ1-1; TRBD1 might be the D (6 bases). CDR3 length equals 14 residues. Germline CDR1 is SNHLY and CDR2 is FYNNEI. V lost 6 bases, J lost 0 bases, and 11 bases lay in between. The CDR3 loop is CASSTGSVNTEAFF. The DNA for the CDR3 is TGTGCCAGCAGCACAGGGTCCGTGAACACTGAAGCTTTCTTT.

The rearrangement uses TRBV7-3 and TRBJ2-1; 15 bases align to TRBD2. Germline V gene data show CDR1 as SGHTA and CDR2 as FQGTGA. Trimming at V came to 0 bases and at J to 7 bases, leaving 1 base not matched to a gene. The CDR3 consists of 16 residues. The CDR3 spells CASSLTGTSGRNEQFF. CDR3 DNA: TGTGCCAGCAGCTTAACTGGGACTAGCGGGAGGAATGAGCAGTTCTTC. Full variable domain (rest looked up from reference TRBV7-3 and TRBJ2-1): GAGVSQTPSNKVTEKGKYVELRCDPISGHTALYWYRQSLGQGPEFLIYFQGTGAADDSGLPNDRFFAVRPEGSVSTLKIQRTERGDSAVYLCASSLTGTSGRNEQFFGPGTRLTVL.

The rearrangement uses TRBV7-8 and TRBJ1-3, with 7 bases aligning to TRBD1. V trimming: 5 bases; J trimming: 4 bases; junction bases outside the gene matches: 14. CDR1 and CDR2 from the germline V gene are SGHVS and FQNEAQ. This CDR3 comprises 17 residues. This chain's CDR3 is CASSPRWPGQRGNTIYF. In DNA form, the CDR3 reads TGTGCCAGCAGCCCTCGGTGGCCGGGACAGAGGGGAAACACCATATATTTT.

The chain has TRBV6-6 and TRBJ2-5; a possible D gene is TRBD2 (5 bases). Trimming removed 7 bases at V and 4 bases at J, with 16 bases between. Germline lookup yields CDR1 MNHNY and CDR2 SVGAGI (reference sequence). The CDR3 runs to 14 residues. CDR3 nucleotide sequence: TGTGCCAGCAACGGCGGCTTCCGGGGAGAGACCCAGTACTTC. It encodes CASNGGFRGETQYF.

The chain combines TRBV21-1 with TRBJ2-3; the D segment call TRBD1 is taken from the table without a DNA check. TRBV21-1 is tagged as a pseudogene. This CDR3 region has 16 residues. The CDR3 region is CASSKGRDREIDTQYF. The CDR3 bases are TGTGCCAGCAGCAAAGGCCGGGACAGGGAAATAGATACGCAGTATTTT.

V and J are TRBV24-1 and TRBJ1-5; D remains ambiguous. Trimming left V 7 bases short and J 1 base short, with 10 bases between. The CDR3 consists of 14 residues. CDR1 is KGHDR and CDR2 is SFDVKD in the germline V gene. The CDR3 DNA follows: TGTGCCACCAGCGCGGCCGTGAGCAATCAGCCCCAGCATTTT. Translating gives CATSAAVSNQPQHF.

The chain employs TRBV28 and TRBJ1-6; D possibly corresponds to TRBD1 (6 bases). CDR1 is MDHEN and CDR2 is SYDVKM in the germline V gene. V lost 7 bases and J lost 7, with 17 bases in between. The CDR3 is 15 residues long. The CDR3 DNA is TGTGCCAGCATATCCCAGGGGATGGGCAATTCACCCCTCCACTTT. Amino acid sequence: CASISQGMGNSPLHF. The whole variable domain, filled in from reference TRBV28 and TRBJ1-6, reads DVKVTQSSRYLVKRTGEKVFLECVQDMDHENMFWYRQDPGLGLRLIYFSYDVKMKEKGDIPEGYSVSREKKERFSLILESASTNQTSMYLCASISQGMGNSPLHFGNGTRLTVT.

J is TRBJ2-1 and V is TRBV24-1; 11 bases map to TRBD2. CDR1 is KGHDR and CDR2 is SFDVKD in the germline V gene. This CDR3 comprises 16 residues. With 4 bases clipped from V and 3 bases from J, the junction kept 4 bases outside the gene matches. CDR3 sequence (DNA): TGTGCCACCAGTGACCCTACTAGCGGGAGCTACAATGAGCAGTTCTTC. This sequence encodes CATSDPTSGSYNEQFF.